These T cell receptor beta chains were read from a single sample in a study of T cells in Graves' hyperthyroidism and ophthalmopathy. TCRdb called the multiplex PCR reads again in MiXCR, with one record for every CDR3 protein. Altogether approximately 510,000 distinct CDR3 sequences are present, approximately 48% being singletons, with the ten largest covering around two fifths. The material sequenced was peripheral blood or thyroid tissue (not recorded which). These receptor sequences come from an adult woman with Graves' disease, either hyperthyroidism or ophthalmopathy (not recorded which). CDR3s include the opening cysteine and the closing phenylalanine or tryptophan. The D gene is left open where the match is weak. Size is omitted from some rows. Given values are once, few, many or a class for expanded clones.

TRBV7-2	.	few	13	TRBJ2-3	CASLAGMGDTQYF	TGTGCCAGTTTGGCCGGGATGGGAGATACGCAGTATTTT
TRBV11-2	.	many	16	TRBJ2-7	CASSLGSAAISYEQYF	TGTGCCAGCAGCTTAGGATCGGCAGCAATCTCCTACGAGCAGTACTTC
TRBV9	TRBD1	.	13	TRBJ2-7	CASSGTGSYEQYF	TGTGCCAGCAGCGGGACAGGGTCTTACGAGCAGTACTTC
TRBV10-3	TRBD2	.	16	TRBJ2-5	CAITGTSGRTGETQYF	TGTGCCATCACCGGGACTAGCGGGAGAACCGGGGAGACCCAGTACTTC
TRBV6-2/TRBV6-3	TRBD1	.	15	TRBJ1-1	CASSYGTEPNTEAFF	TGTGCCAGCAGTTACGGGACAGAACCGAACACTGAAGCTTTCTTT
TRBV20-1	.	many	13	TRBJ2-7	CSARPSVGFEQYF	TGCAGTGCTAGACCCTCAGTCGGCTTCGAGCAGTACTTC
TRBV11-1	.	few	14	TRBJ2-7	CASSFSESTGEQYF	TGTGCCAGCAGCTTTAGCGAGAGTACAGGCGAGCAGTACTTC
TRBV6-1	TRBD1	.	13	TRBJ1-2	CASGRGRDYGYTF	TGTGCCAGCGGTAGGGGGCGCGACTATGGCTACACCTTC
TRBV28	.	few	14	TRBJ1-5	CASSFRWENQPQHF	TGTGCCAGCAGTTTCAGGTGGGAGAATCAGCCCCAGCATTTT
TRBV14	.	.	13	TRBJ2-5	CASQPLGEETQYF	TGTGCCAGCCAGCCTTTGGGGGAAGAGACCCAGTACTTC
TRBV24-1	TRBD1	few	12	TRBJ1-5	CAIGQGNQPQHF	TGTGCCATTGGACAGGGCAATCAGCCCCAGCATTTT
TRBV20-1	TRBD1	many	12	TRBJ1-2	CSARRTGDGYTF	TGCAGTGCTAGACGGACAGGGGATGGCTACACCTTC
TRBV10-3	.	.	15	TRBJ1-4	CAIRGGQGRVKNCFF	.
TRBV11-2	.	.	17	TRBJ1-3	CASSLDRGTLTGNTIYF	TGTGCCAGCAGCTTAGATCGGGGCACACTGACGGGAAACACCATATATTTT
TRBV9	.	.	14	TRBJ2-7	CASSAGGGTYEQYF	TGTGCCAGCAGCGCAGGCGGAGGGACCTACGAGCAGTACTTC